These 20 T cell receptor beta chains were all obtained from the same sample, sequenced in a study of long-term antiretroviral therapy in people with HIV (dated by TCRdb to 2022 to 2024). The immunoSEQ hsTCRB v3.0 assay was used at survey level resolution for TRB variable region sequencing. Here the immuneACCESS table is served through TCRdb, limited to in-frame sequences with V and J called. Missing clones are a known gap in these copies; in checked studies unresolved V genes cover under half, and the rest lacks a known reason. Recorded for this sample are 30,000 to 40,000 clones; about 80% of them occurred a single time. The ten largest account for 6% to 7% of the sample. The sequencing here drew on unsorted PBMCs, taken 0.6 years after starting antiretroviral therapy. Source of these receptors: a man between 18 and 29 years old with HIV.

This rearrangement joins TRBV4-3 to TRBJ2-1, with D possibly matching TRBD1 (6 bases). Germline V gene lookup returns CDR1 LGHNA and CDR2 YSLEER. V was clipped by 3 bases and J by 1 base, with 10 bases between them. The CDR3 is 15 residues long. The CDR3 protein is CASSQKTGSYNEQFF. The CDR3 bases are TGCGCCAGCAGCCAGAAGACAGGATCCTACAATGAGCAGTTCTTC.

The J gene is TRBJ2-3, the V gene TRBV29-1; D may be TRBD1 or TRBD2 (5 bases each). CDR3 length equals 13 residues. The ends were cut back, 7 bases at V and 5 bases at J, with 16 bases in the middle. Germline loops: CDR1 SQVTM, CDR2 ANQGSEA. As DNA, the CDR3 is TGCAGCGCTGGGACCTCCGAGGGAGATACGCAGTATTTT. Its translation: CSAGTSEGDTQYF.

The rearrangement joins TRBV19 to TRBJ1-4; D remains ambiguous. Germline V gene sequence: CDR1 LNHDA, CDR2 SQIVND (reference sequence). The V gene lost 0 bases and the J gene lost 8 bases, with 16 bases spanning the gap. CDR3 length: 16 amino acids. For the CDR3, the DNA is TGTGCCAGTAGTATAGATCGGCGGGTTCCGGGGGAAAAACTGTTTTTT. This translates into CASSIDRRVPGEKLFF.

The chain carries TRBV5-8 and TRBJ2-1; D remains unclear. This CDR3 is built from 15 residues. Looked up from germline, CDR1 is SGHTS and CDR2 is YDEGEE. With 0 bases removed from V and 4 bases from J, the gap between germline ends came to 11 bases. The CDR3 reads CASSLGVLSYNEQFF. Written as DNA, the CDR3 is TGTGCCAGCAGCTTGGGCGTTTTGAGTTACAATGAGCAGTTCTTC. Full variable domain (rest looked up from reference TRBV5-8 and TRBJ2-1): EAGVTQSPTHLIKTRGQQATLRCSPISGHTSVYWYQQALGLGLQFLLWYDEGEERNRGNFPPRFSGRQFPNYSSELNVNALELEDSALYLCASSLGVLSYNEQFFGPGTRLTVL.

This clone occurred once. The chain has TRBV10-3 and TRBJ1-4; a weak D match, TRBD1 (5 bases). Trimming removed 3 bases from V and 8 bases from J, with 16 bases in between. The CDR3 runs 15 residues. Germline-derived CDR1 and CDR2 are ENHRY and SYGVKD. CDR3 in DNA: TGTGCCATCAGTGACGTAAGGGGCAACTGGGAAAAACTGTTTTTT. Protein product: CAISDVRGNWEKLFF.

The CDR3 nucleotides read TGTGCCAGCAGTTACTCGTTCGGTGAGGCCTACGAGCAGTACTTC. This gives the protein CASSYSFGEAYEQYF. V and J are TRBV6-6 and TRBJ2-7; no definite D call. The CDR3 is 15 residues long. V lost 0 bases to trimming and J lost 2 bases, with 11 bases between them. Looked up from germline, CDR1 is MNHNY and CDR2 is SVGAGI (reference sequence).

The chain employs TRBV27 and TRBJ2-1; D gene uncertain. In germline, CDR1 is MNHEY, CDR2 SMNVEV (reference sequence). This CDR3 is built from 15 residues. V lost 1 base, J lost 2 bases, and 9 bases lay in between. In nucleotides, the CDR3 is TGTGCCAGCAGTTTATTTGCAGTTACCTACAATGAGCAGTTCTTC. It is translated as CASSLFAVTYNEQFF.

The chain uses TRBV19 and TRBJ2-5; tentative D call: TRBD2 (6 bases). The CDR3 spans 13 residues. V gave up 3 bases and J gave up 4 bases, with 9 bases separating them. CDR1 and CDR2 from the germline V gene are LNHDA and SQIVND (reference sequence). Here the CDR3 DNA reads TGTGCCAGTAGTATCCCAGCGGGAGAGACCCAGTACTTC. Translated: CASSIPAGETQYF.

The chain combines TRBV27 with TRBJ2-5, with D possibly being TRBD1 (5 bases). CDR3 length equals 14 residues. Germline V gene data show CDR1 as MNHEY and CDR2 as SMNVEV (reference sequence). Trimming stripped 4 bases from V and 7 bases from J, with 16 bases between. The CDR3 reads CASSSVAQGGTQYF. CDR3 DNA sequence: TGTGCCAGCAGTTCGGTCGCCCAGGGCGGGACCCAGTACTTC.

This clone was recorded a few times. V is TRBV20-1 and J is TRBJ2-7; D call uncertain. The V and J ends lost 6 bases and 6 bases respectively, with 12 bases between them. CDR3 length: 11 amino acids. Germline CDR1 and CDR2: DFQATT and SNEGSKA (reference sequence). The CDR3 nucleotides read TGCAGTGCGCGAAAAGGTACCGAGCAGTACTTC. It yields the protein CSARKGTEQYF.

V gene TRBV27 combines with J gene TRBJ2-7; the D is unclear. The germline V and J ends were trimmed by 4 bases and 0 bases, with 10 bases remaining between them. This CDR3 spans 14 amino acids. The germline V gene encodes CDR1 MNHEY and CDR2 SMNVEV (reference sequence). CDR3 sequence (DNA): TGTGCCAGCAGTTCGGCTGATAGCTCCTACGAGCAGTACTTC. It codes for CASSSADSSYEQYF.

The chain combines TRBV6-6 with TRBJ1-4; D possibly corresponds to TRBD1 (6 bases). V was cut by 4 bases and J by 8 bases, with 8 bases left in between. This CDR3 contains 12 residues. CDR1 MNHNY and CDR2 SVGAGI come from the germline V gene (reference sequence). The CDR3 loop is CASSFRGEKLFF. Written as DNA, the CDR3 is TGTGCCAGCAGTTTCAGGGGAGAAAAACTGTTTTTT.

The CDR3 sequence: CASSRTGKNTGELFF. The DNA of the CDR3 is TGTGCCAGCAGCCGGACAGGGAAAAACACCGGGGAGCTGTTTTTT. J is TRBJ2-2 and V is TRBV5-6, with 8 bases matching TRBD1. Germline V lookup: CDR1 SGHDT, CDR2 YYEEEE. The CDR3 runs 15 residues. Trimming cost V 4 bases and J 2 bases; bases outside gene matches: 4.

This rearrangement joins TRBV11-2 to TRBJ2-1; D remains unclear. Per germline, CDR1 SGHAT and CDR2 FQNNGV. The CDR3 is 13 amino acids. V lost 1 base and J 10 bases, leaving 11 bases between the germline ends. CDR3 sequence (DNA): TGTGCCAGCAGCTTAGTTCTTAGCCAAGAGCAGTTCTTC. This encodes CASSLVLSQEQFF.

V is TRBV5-3 and J is TRBJ2-5; 8 nucleotides line up with TRBD2. TRBV5-3 is an ORF, with its function uncertain. This CDR3 region has 15 residues. J gave up 10 bases and V 1 base, and 12 bases lay outside the gene matches. For the CDR3, the DNA is TGTGCCAGAAGCTTGTGCGGGAGGTCCTGGGGGGACCAGTACTTC. Protein: CARSLCGRSWGDQYF.

The gene calls are TRBV7-9 and TRBJ1-1; D not resolved. V lost 4 bases, J lost 7 bases, and 7 bases lay in between. CDR3 length: 11 amino acids. Per the germline V gene, CDR1 is SEHNR and CDR2 is FQNEAQ (reference sequence). The CDR3 spells CASSSGVEAFF. The CDR3 coding sequence is TGTGCCAGCAGCTCAGGAGTTGAAGCTTTCTTT.

This clone occurred a few times. The rearrangement joins TRBV9 to TRBJ2-2, with 8 bases lining up with TRBD2. From germline, CDR1 is SGDLS and CDR2 YYNGEE. This CDR3 contains 12 residues. With V trimmed by 2 bases and J by 13 bases, 4 bases remained unmatched. CDR3: CASSVGTSVLFF. CDR3 DNA: TGTGCCAGCAGCGTGGGGACTAGTGTGCTGTTTTTT.

The chain links TRBV19 to TRBJ2-7; 12 nucleotides match TRBD2. The V segment lost 5 bases and the J segment 0 bases; nucleotides outside the gene matches: 5. The CDR3 sequence is 16 residues long. Per the germline V gene, CDR1 is LNHDA and CDR2 is SQIVND (reference sequence). The CDR3 region is CASSPLAGGISYEQYF. CDR3 DNA: TGTGCCAGTAGTCCTCTAGCGGGGGGGATCTCCTACGAGCAGTACTTC.

The chain joins TRBV25-1 to TRBJ1-4, with no clear D. This CDR3 has 15 amino acids. Germline CDR1 is MGHDK and CDR2 is SYGVNS. The germline V and J ends were trimmed by 2 bases and 0 bases, with 7 bases remaining between them. DNA for the CDR3: TGTGCCAGCAGTGAAGGAGGGCCAACTAATGAAAAACTGTTTTTT. As protein: CASSEGGPTNEKLFF. The full variable domain, in which reference TRBV25-1 and TRBJ1-4 provide the parts outside the CDR3, is EADIYQTPRYLVIGTGKKITLECSQTMGHDKMYWYQQDPGMELHLIHYSYGVNSTEKGDLSSESTVSRIRTEHFPLTLESARPSHTSQYLCASSEGGPTNEKLFFGSGTQLSVL.

The V call is TRBV5-8, the J call TRBJ2-6; possible D gene TRBD1, 5 bases. The CDR3 extends over 16 amino acids. V was trimmed by 3 bases and J by 0 bases, leaving 10 bases between them. From germline, CDR1 is SGHTS and CDR2 YDEGEE. CDR3 sequence (DNA): TGTGCCAGCAGCTACAGACAGTCCTCTGGGGCCAACGTCCTGACTTTC. Encoded protein: CASSYRQSSGANVLTF.